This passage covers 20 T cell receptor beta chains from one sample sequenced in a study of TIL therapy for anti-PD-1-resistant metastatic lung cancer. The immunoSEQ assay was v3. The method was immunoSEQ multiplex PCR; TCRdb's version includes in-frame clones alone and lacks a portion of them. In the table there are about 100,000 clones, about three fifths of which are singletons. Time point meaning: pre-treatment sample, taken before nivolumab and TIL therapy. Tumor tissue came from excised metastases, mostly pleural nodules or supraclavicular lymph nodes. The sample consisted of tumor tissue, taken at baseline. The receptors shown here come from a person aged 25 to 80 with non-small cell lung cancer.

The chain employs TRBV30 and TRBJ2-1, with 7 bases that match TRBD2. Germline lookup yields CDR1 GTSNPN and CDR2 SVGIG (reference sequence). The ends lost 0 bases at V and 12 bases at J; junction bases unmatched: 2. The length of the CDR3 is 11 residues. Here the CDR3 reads CAWSVRGGQFF. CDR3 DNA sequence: TGTGCCTGGAGTGTACGCGGGGGGCAGTTCTTC. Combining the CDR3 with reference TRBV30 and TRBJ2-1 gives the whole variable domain SQTIHQWPATLVQPVGSPLSLECTVEGTSNPNLYWYRQAAGRGLQLLFYSVGIGQISSEVPQNLSASRPQDRQFILSSKKLLLSDSGFYLCAWSVRGGQFFGPGTRLTVL.

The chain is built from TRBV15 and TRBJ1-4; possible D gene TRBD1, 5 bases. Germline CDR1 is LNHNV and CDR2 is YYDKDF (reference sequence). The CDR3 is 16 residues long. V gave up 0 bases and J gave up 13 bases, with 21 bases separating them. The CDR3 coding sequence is TGTGCCACCAGCAGAGATCCAACAGCGGGGTTGGGGGGACTGTTTTTT. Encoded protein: CATSRDPTAGLGGLFF.

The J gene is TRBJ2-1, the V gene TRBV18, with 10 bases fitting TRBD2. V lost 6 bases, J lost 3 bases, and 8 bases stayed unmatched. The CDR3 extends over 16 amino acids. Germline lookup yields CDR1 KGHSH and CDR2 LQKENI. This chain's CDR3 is CASSRRTSGHYNEQFF. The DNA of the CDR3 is TGTGCCAGCTCCCGAAGGACTAGCGGACACTACAATGAGCAGTTCTTC. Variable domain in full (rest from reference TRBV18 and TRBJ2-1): NAGVMQNPRHLVRRRGQEARLRCSPMKGHSHVYWYRQLPEEGLKFMVYLQKENIIDESGMPKERFSAEFPKEGPSILRIQQVVRGDSAAYFCASSRRTSGHYNEQFFGPGTRLTVL.

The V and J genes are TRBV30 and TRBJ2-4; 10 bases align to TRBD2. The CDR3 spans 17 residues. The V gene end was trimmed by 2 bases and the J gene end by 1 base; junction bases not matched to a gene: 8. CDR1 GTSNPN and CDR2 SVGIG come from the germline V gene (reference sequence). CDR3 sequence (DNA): TGTGCCTGGAGTAACCCTAGCGGGAGTTGGGCCAAAAACATTCAGTACTTC. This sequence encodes CAWSNPSGSWAKNIQYF.

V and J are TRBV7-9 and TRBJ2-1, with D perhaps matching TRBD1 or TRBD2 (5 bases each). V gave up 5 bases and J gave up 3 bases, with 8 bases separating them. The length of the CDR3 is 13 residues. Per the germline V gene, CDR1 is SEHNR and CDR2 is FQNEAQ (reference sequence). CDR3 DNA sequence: TGTGCCAGCAGCCGGGACGGCTACAATGAGCAGTTCTTC. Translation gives CASSRDGYNEQFF. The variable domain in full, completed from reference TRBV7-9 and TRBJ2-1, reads DTGVSQNPRHKITKRGQNVTFRCDPISEHNRLYWYRQTLGQGPEFLTYFQNEAQLEKSRLLSDRFSAERPKGSFSTLEIQRTEQGDSAMYLCASSRDGYNEQFFGPGTRLTVL.

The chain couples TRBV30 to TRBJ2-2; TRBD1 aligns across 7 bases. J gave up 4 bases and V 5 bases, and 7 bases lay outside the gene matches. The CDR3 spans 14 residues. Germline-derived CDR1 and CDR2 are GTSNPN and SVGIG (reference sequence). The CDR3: CAWSQGLGTGELFF. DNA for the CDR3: TGTGCCTGGTCACAGGGGTTGGGCACCGGGGAGCTGTTTTTT.

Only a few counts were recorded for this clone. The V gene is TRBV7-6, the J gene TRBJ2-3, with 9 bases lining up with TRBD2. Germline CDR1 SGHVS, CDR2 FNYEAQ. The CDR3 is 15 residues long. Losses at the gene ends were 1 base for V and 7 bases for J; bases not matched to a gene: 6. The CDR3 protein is CASSLVREGPNTQYF. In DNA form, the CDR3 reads TGTGCCAGCAGCTTAGTGCGGGAGGGCCCTAATACGCAGTATTTT. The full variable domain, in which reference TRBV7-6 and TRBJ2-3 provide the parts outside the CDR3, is GAGVSQSPRYKVTKRGQDVALRCDPISGHVSLYWYRQALGQGPEFLTYFNYEAQQDKSGLPNDRFSAERPEGSISTLTIQRTEQRDSAMYRCASSLVREGPNTQYFGPGTRLTVL.

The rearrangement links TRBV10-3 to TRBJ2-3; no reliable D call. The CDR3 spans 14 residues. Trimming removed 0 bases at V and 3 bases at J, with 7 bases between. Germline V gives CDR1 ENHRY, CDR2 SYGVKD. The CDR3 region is CAISESVFTDTQYF. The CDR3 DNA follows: TGTGCCATCAGTGAGTCTGTCTTTACAGATACGCAGTATTTT.

CDR3 bases: TGCAGCGTTGAGACAGCTAATCAGCCCCAGCATTTT. This codes for CSVETANQPQHF. The chain is built from TRBV29-1 and TRBJ1-5; weak D call: TRBD1 (5 bases). The CDR3 is made up of 12 amino acids. V was clipped by 3 bases and J by 4 bases, with 7 bases between them. Germline V CDR1 and CDR2: SQVTM, ANQGSEA.

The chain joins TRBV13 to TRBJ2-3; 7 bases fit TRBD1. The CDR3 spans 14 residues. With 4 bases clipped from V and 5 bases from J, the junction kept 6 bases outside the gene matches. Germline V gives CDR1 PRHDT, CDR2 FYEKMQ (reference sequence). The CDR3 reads CASSSDRAQDTQYF. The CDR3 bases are TGTGCCAGCAGCTCTGACAGGGCCCAAGATACGCAGTATTTT.

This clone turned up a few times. The DNA for the CDR3 is TGTGCCAGCAGCCAAGGGTCGCTGGGGCAAGAGACCCAGTACTTC. Its protein is CASSQGSLGQETQYF. The rearrangement links TRBV3-1 (or the pseudogene TRBV3-2) to TRBJ2-5; the D is unclear. The CDR3 spans 15 residues. Trimming cost V 1 base and J 2 bases, with 11 bases left between them. Germline V CDR1 and CDR2: LGHDT, YNNKEL (reference sequence).

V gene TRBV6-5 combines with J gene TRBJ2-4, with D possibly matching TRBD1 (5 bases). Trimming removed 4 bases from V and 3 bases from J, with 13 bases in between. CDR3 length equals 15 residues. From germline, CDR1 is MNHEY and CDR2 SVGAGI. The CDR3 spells CASSSRQTHKNIQYF. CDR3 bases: TGTGCCAGCAGTTCGAGACAGACCCACAAAAACATTCAGTACTTC.

The CDR3 nucleotides read TGTGCCAGCAGGAAAGACAGCGGGAGTTACCAAGAGACCCAGTACTTC. This translates into CASRKDSGSYQETQYF. This rearrangement joins TRBV3-1 (or the pseudogene TRBV3-2) to TRBJ2-5; 8 bases fit TRBD2. V gave up 6 bases and J gave up 0 bases; unmatched junction bases: 9. Germline CDR1 reads LGHDT; CDR2 reads YNNKEL (reference sequence). The length of the CDR3 is 16 residues.

The CDR3 bases are TGTGCCAGCAGCTTAGCGGGAGGTGGGAACTACGAGCAGTACTTC. Its translation is CASSLAGGGNYEQYF. The chain is built from TRBV7-3 and TRBJ2-7; 8 nucleotides line up with TRBD2. CDR3 length equals 15 residues. The V and J ends lost 2 bases and 3 bases, in that order; junction bases with no gene match: 6. CDR1 is SGHTA, CDR2 FQGTGA, per germline.

The CDR3 DNA is TGTGCCAGCAGCCGAACTTACGGGACAGCCACCACAGATACGCAGTATTTT. This encodes CASSRTYGTATTDTQYF. The V gene is TRBV11-2, the J gene TRBJ2-3; the match to TRBD1 covers 7 bases. Germline values: CDR1 SGHAT, CDR2 FQNNGV. The junction had 13 bases not matched to a gene; V was cut back by 5 bases and J by 2 bases. The CDR3 runs 17 residues.

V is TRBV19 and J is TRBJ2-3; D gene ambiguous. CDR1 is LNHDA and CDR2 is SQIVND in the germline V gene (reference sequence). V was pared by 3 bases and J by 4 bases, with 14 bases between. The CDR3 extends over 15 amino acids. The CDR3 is CASSIPLHRADTQYF. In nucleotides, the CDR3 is TGTGCCAGTAGTATCCCTCTCCACCGGGCAGATACGCAGTATTTT.

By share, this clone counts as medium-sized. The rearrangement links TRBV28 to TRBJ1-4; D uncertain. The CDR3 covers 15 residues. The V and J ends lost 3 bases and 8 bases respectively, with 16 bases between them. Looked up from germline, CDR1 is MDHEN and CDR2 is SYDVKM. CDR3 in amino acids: CASSFLSASSEKLFF. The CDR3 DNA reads TGTGCCAGCAGTTTTCTCAGCGCCTCAAGCGAAAAACTGTTTTTT.

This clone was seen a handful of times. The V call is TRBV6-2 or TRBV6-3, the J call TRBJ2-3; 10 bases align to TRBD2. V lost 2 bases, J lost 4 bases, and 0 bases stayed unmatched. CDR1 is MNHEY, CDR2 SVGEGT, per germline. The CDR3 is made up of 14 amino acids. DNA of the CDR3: TGTGCCAGCAGTTACGGGACTAGCGCAGATACGCAGTATTTT. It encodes CASSYGTSADTQYF.

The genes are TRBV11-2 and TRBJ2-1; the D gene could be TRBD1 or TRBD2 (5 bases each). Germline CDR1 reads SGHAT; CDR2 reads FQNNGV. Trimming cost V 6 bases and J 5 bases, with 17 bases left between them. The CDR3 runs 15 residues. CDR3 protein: CASSPGRVYHNEQFF. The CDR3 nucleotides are TGTGCCAGCAGTCCGGGGCGGGTTTACCACAATGAGCAGTTCTTC.

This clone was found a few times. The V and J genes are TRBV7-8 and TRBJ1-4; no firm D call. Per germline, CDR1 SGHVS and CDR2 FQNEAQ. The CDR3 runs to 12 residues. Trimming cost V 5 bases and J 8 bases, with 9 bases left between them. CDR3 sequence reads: CASSLNAEKLFF. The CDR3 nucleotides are TGTGCCAGCAGCCTCAACGCGGAAAAACTGTTTTTT.